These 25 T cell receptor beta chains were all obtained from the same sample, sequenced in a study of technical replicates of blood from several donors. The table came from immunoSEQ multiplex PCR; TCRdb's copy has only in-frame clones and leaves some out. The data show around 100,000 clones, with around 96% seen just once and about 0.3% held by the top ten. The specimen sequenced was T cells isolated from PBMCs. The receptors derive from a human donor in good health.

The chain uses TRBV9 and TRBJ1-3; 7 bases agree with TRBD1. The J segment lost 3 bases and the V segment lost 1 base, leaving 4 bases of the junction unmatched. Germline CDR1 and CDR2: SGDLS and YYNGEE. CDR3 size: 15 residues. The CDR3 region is CASSVTGAGGNTIYF. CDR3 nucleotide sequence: TGTGCCAGCAGCGTAACAGGGGCCGGTGGAAACACCATATATTTT.

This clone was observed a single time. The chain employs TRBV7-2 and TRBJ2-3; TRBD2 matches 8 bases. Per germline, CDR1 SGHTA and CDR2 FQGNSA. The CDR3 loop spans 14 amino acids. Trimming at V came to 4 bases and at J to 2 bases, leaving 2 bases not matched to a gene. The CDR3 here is CASSWGLDTDTQYF. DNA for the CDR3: TGTGCCAGCAGCTGGGGACTAGACACAGATACGCAGTATTTT.

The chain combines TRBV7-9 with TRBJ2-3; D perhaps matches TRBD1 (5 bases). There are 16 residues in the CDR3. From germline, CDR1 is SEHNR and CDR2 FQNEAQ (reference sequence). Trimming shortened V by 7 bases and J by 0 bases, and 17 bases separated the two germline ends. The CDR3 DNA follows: TGTGCCAGCACCCCTCTAGGGGCTATGAGCACAGATACGCAGTATTTT. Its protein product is CASTPLGAMSTDTQYF.

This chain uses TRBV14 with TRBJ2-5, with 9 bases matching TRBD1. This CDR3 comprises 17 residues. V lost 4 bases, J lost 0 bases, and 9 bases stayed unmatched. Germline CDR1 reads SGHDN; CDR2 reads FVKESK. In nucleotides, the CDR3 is TGTGCCAGCAGCCCGCTTCCGGGACAGGGATACCAAGAGACCCAGTACTTC. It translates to CASSPLPGQGYQETQYF.

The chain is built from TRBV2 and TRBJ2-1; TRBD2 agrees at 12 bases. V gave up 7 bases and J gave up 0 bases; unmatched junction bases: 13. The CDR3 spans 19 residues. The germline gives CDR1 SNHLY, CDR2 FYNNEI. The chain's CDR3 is CASTRLAGALTGSYNEQFF. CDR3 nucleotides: TGTGCCAGCACAAGACTAGCGGGAGCTCTCACTGGCTCCTACAATGAGCAGTTCTTC.

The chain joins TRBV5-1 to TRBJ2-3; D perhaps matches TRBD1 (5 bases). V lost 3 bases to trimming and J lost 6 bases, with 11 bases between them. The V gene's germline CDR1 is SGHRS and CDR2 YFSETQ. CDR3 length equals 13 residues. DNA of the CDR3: TGCGCCAGCAGCTCCATGACAGATGATACGCAGTATTTT. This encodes CASSSMTDDTQYF.

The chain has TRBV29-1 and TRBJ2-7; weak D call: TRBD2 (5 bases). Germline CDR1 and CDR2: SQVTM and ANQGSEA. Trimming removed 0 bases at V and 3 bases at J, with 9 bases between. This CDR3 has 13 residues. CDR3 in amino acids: CSVEDEGNYEQYF. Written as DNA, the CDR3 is TGCAGCGTTGAAGATGAGGGAAACTACGAGCAGTACTTC.

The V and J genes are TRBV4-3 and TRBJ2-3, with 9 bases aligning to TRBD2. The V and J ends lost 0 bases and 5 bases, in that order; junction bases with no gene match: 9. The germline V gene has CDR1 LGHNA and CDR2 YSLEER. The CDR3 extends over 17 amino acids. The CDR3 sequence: CASSQDPSGTSVDTQYF. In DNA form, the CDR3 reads TGCGCCAGCAGCCAAGACCCTAGCGGGACTTCGGTAGATACGCAGTATTTT.

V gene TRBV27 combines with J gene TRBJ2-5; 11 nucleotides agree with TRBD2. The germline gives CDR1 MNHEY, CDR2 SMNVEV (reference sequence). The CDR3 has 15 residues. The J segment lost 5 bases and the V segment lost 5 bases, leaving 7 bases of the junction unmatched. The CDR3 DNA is TGTGCCAGCAGTACTAGCGGGAGATTTTTCGAGACCCAGTACTTC. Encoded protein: CASSTSGRFFETQYF.

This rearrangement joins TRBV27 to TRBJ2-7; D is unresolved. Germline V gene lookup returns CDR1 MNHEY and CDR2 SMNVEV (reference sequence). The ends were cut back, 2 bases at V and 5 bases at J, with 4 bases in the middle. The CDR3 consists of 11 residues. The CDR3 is CASSLGHEQYF. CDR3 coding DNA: TGTGCCAGCAGTTTAGGGCACGAGCAGTACTTC.

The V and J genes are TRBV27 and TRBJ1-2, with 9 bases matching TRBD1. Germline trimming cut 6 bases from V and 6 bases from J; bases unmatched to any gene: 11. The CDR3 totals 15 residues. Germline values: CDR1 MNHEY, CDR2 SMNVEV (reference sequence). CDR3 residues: CASRPYRDRVNGYTF. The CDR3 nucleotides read TGTGCCAGCAGACCGTACCGGGACAGGGTGAATGGCTACACCTTC.

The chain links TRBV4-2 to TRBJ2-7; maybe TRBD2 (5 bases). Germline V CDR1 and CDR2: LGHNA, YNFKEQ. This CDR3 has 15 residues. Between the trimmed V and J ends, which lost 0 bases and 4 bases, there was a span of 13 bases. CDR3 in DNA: TGTGCCAGCAGCCAAGATCTAAGCGGATTGTACGAGCAGTACTTC. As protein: CASSQDLSGLYEQYF.

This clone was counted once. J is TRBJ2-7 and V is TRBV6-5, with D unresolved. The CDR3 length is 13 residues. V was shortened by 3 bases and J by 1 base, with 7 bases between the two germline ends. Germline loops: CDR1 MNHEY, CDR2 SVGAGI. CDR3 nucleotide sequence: TGTGCCAGCAGTTATGCGGTGTCCTACGAGCAGTACTTC. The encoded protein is CASSYAVSYEQYF.

DNA for the CDR3: TGTGCCAGCAGTGACGCCTCGCGGGAGATCACAGATACGCAGTATTTT. Translation gives CASSDASREITDTQYF. V usage is TRBV6-1 and J usage is TRBJ2-3; 7 nucleotides align to TRBD2. Trimming removed 3 bases from V and 2 bases from J; junction bases left unmatched: 8. Germline CDR1 reads MNHNS; CDR2 reads SASEGT. This CDR3 has 16 amino acids.

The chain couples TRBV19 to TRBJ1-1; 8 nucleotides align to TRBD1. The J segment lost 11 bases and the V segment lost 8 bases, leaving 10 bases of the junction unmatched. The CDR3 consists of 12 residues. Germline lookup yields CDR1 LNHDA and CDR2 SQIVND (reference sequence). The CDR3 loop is CASGGQGLVAFF. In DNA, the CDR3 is TGTGCCAGTGGCGGACAGGGCCTTGTTGCTTTCTTT.

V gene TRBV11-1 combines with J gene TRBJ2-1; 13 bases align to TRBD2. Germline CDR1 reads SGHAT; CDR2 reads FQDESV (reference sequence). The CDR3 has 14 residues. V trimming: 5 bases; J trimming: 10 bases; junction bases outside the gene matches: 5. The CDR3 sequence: CASSRTSGRGEQFF. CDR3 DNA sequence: TGTGCCAGCAGCCGGACTAGCGGGAGAGGCGAGCAGTTCTTC.

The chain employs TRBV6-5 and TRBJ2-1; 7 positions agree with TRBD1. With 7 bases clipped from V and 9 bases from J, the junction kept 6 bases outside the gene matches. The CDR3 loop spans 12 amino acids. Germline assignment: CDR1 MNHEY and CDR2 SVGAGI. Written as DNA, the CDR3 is TGTGCCAGCATGAGAACAGGGGCTGAGCAGTTCTTC. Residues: CASMRTGAEQFF.

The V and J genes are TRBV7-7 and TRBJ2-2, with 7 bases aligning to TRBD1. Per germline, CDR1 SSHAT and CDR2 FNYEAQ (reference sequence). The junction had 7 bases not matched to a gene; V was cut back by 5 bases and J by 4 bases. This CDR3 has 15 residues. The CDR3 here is CASSHRQGSTGELFF. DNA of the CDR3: TGTGCCAGCAGCCACAGACAGGGTAGCACCGGGGAGCTGTTTTTT.

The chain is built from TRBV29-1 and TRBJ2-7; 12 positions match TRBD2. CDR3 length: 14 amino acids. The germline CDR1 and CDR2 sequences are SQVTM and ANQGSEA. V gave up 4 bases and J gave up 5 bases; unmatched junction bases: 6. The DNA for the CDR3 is TGCAGCGTTGGGGTGACTAGCGGGAGTGACGAGCAGTACTTC. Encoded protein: CSVGVTSGSDEQYF.

The CDR3 coding sequence is TGTGCCTGGAGTCCTCGCGGACAGGGAGTGAGGGATCAGTACTTC. This codes for CAWSPRGQGVRDQYF. The V gene is TRBV30, the J gene TRBJ2-4, with TRBD1 matching 8 bases. The CDR3 spans 15 residues. Germline V lookup: CDR1 GTSNPN, CDR2 SVGIG (reference sequence). Unmatched junction bases numbered 15, after V lost 2 bases and J lost 12 bases.

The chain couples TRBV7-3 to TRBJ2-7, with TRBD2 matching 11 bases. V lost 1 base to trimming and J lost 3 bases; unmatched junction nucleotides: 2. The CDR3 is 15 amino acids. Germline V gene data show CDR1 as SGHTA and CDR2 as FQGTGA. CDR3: CASSLMLAGGYEQYF. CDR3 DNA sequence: TGTGCCAGCAGCTTAATGCTAGCGGGAGGCTACGAGCAGTACTTC.

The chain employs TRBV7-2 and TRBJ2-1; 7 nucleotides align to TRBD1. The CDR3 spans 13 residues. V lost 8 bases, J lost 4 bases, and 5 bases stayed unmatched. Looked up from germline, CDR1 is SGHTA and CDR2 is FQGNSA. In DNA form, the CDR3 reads TGTGCCAGCGGCCCCAGGGGGTACAATGAGCAGTTCTTC. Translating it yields CASGPRGYNEQFF.

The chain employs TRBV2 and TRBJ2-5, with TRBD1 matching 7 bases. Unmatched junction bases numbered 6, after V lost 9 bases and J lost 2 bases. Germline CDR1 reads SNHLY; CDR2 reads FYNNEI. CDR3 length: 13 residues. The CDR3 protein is CARDRTSQETQYF. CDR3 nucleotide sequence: TGTGCCAGGGACAGGACATCTCAAGAGACCCAGTACTTC.

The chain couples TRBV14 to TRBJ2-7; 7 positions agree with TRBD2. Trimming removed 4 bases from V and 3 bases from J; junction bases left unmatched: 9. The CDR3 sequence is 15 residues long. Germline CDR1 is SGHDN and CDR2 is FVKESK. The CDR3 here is CASSPTAGLSYEQYF. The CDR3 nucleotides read TGTGCCAGCAGCCCTACTGCGGGACTAAGCTACGAGCAGTACTTC.

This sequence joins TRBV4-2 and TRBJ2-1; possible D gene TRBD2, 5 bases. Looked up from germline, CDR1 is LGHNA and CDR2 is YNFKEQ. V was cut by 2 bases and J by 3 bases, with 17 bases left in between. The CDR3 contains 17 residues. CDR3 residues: CASSQIRAETNYNEQFF. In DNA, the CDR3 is TGTGCCAGCAGCCAAATACGAGCGGAGACAAACTACAATGAGCAGTTCTTC.